These 11 T cell receptor beta chains were all obtained from the same sample, sequenced in a study of OX40 agonist ivuxolimab in advanced cancers. The data were produced by immunoSEQ multiplex PCR, yet TCRdb's version contains in-frame clones alone and is incomplete. In the table there are about 130,000 clones, 85% to 95% of which are singletons. This material consisted of CD4+ or CD8+ T cells sorted from blood, taken in a trial of the OX40 agonist ivuxolimab. The receptors shown here come from an adult with an advanced solid tumor such as melanoma, head and neck, liver or kidney cancer.

The V call is TRBV11-2, the J call TRBJ2-7; TRBD1 agrees at 7 bases. Trimming removed 0 bases from V and 7 bases from J; junction bases left unmatched: 24. This CDR3 has 20 amino acids. Germline CDR1 and CDR2: SGHAT and FQNNGV. CDR3 bases: TGTGCCAGCAGCTTAGAGGGAGCCGGGACAGTCGGAATTAAACCGGGGGAGCAGTACTTC. Residues: CASSLEGAGTVGIKPGEQYF.

This clone was seen a single time. The chain has TRBV5-1 and TRBJ2-7, with TRBD2 matching over 14 bases. Germline CDR1 SGHRS, CDR2 YFSETQ. With V trimmed by 4 bases and J by 1 base, 4 bases remained unmatched. This CDR3 has 16 residues. Written as DNA, the CDR3 is TGCGCCAGCAGCGAAGGACTAGCGGGAGGATCCTACGAGCAGTACTTC. Protein: CASSEGLAGGSYEQYF.

This clone was found a few times. One end of the junction does not line up with germline, which may come from a read error. The chain is built from TRBV7-7 and TRBJ2-2; D ambiguous. Per the germline V gene, CDR1 is SSHAT and CDR2 is FNYEAQ (reference sequence). This CDR3 comprises 14 residues. This chain's CDR3 is CASSLVAHTGELFF. The DNA of the CDR3 is TGTGCTAGCAGCTTAGTGGCCCACACCGGGGAGCTGTTTTTT.

This sequence joins TRBV11-2 and TRBJ1-2; perhaps TRBD1 as D (6 bases). Germline values: CDR1 SGHAT, CDR2 FQNNGV. There are 14 residues in the CDR3. V was trimmed by 5 bases and J by 3 bases, leaving 13 bases between them. The chain's CDR3 is CASSLMDSYYGYTF. CDR3 sequence (DNA): TGTGCCAGCAGCCTGATGGACAGCTACTATGGCTACACCTTC.

This clone was detected once. The J gene is TRBJ1-5, the V gene TRBV5-1, with 7 bases identical to TRBD1. From germline, CDR1 is SGHRS and CDR2 YFSETQ. J lost 7 bases, V lost 6 bases, and 10 bases had no gene match. The CDR3 sequence is 14 residues long. CDR3 in amino acids: CASTTQTGYQPQHF. DNA for the CDR3: TGCGCCAGCACCACCCAGACAGGGTACCAGCCCCAGCATTTT.

The chain recombines TRBV10-3 with TRBJ2-2; 9 nucleotides line up with TRBD1. The germline V gene has CDR1 ENHRY and CDR2 SYGVKD. V lost 3 bases, J lost 3 bases, and 8 bases stayed unmatched. This CDR3 has 17 amino acids. The CDR3 spells CAISESLGQGYTGELFF. The CDR3 DNA sequence: TGTGCCATCAGTGAATCTTTGGGACAGGGTTACACCGGGGAGCTGTTTTTT.

This chain joins TRBV6-1 and TRBJ2-1; D is undetermined. The ends were cut back, 1 base at V and 0 bases at J, with 10 bases in the middle. CDR3 length equals 16 residues. Germline CDR1 and CDR2: MNHNS and SASEGT. CDR3 bases: TGTGCCAGCAGTGAAGAAGGGATCCGCTCCTACAATGAGCAGTTCTTC. Translated: CASSEEGIRSYNEQFF.

The chain uses TRBV9 and TRBJ1-6, with a weak D call TRBD1 (5 bases). Trimming took off 4 bases at V and 0 bases at J, with 11 bases between the two ends. The CDR3 contains 16 residues. Germline V lookup: CDR1 SGDLS, CDR2 YYNGEE. As DNA, the CDR3 is TGTGCCAGCAGCCCTAGACAGAGCTCCTATAATTCACCCCTCCACTTT. It specifies CASSPRQSSYNSPLHF.

V and J are TRBV9 and TRBJ2-3; TRBD1 matches 8 bases. V gave up 2 bases and J gave up 5 bases; unmatched junction bases: 7. Germline V lookup: CDR1 SGDLS, CDR2 YYNGEE. The CDR3 spans 15 residues. The CDR3 reads CASSVTGAPGDTQYF. Written as DNA, the CDR3 is TGTGCCAGCAGCGTGACAGGGGCTCCTGGAGATACGCAGTATTTT.

This clone was picked up one time. The V gene is TRBV6-1, the J gene TRBJ2-5, with TRBD1 matching 8 bases. V was pared by 10 bases and J by 3 bases, with 13 bases of the junction left unmatched. Germline CDR1 and CDR2: MNHNS and SASEGT. CDR3 length: 15 amino acids. The CDR3 nucleotides are TGTGCCATCTTACCAGGGGGCGGATTCGAAGAGACCCAGTACTTC. Translated: CAILPGGGFEETQYF.

The chain recombines TRBV19 with TRBJ2-7; 11 positions agree with TRBD1. This CDR3 has 13 amino acids. J gave up 5 bases and V 6 bases, and 3 bases lay outside the gene matches. Germline lookup yields CDR1 LNHDA and CDR2 SQIVND (reference sequence). CDR3 coding DNA: TGTGCCAGTAGGGACAGGGGGCTGGACGAGCAGTACTTC. Encoded protein: CASRDRGLDEQYF.